This TCR beta chain stems from a study of T-cell reconstitution after alpha-beta-depleted transplantation in children. Unique molecular identifiers were used to barcode this TCRbeta library. From the PCR reads, TCRdb called clonotypes with MiXCR, one entry per CDR3 protein. In the table there are 200,000 to 250,000 distinct CDR3 sequences, roughly a tenth of which are singletons. Germline V gene lookup returns CDR1 SGHDT and CDR2 YYEEEE. The CDR3 totals 15 residues. The ends lost 1 base at V and 7 bases at J; junction bases unmatched: 3. This sequence originates from a human donor who donated a stem cell graft to a child with acute lymphoblastic leukemia. This chain links TRBV5-6 with TRBJ2-1; TRBD2 aligns across 12 bases. Sequencing was performed on PBMCs from the stem cell graft donor, taken from the stem cell graft. The CDR3 DNA sequence: TGTGCCAGCAGCTTGTCTAGCGGGGGGGTAAATGAGCAGTTCTTC. As protein: CASSLSSGGVNEQFF.